The 3 T cell receptor beta chains below come from one sample, sequenced in a study of control samples from healthy donors and cancer patients. The protocol was immunoSEQ multiplex PCR, while the TCRdb copy is restricted to in-frame clones and leaves out a portion. The sample holds around 97,000 clones, about 89% seen once. Specimen: PBMCs. The source of these receptors is a man between 60 and 70 years old with lung cancer.

This clone has a single count. The chain has TRBV6-5 and TRBJ1-2; 7 bases line up with TRBD1. Germline V CDR1 and CDR2: MNHEY, SVGAGI. V lost 7 bases and J lost 4; bases outside the gene matches: 6. The CDR3 runs to 13 residues. CDR3 protein: CASIKSGGYGYTF. The DNA for the CDR3 is TGTGCCAGCATTAAGTCAGGGGGCTATGGCTACACCTTC.

CDR3 sequence: CASSFGQGSYEQYF. In DNA form, the CDR3 reads TGTGCCAGCAGTTTCGGACAGGGGAGTTACGAGCAGTACTTC. The chain carries TRBV6-5 and TRBJ2-7; TRBD1 agrees at 9 bases. After removal of 4 bases from V and 4 bases from J, the junction contained 5 bases not matched to a gene. CDR1 and CDR2 (germline): MNHEY, SVGAGI. CDR3 size: 14 residues.

The chain is built from TRBV5-5 and TRBJ2-3; 8 nucleotides match TRBD1. The CDR3 spans 15 residues. Trimming cost V 1 base and J 1 base; bases outside gene matches: 2. CDR1 is SGHKS, CDR2 YYEKEE, per germline (reference sequence). CDR3 sequence reads: CASSLRDRRTDTQYF. In DNA, the CDR3 is TGTGCCAGCAGCTTGCGGGACAGGCGCACAGATACGCAGTATTTT. The whole variable domain, filled in from reference TRBV5-5 and TRBJ2-3, reads DAGVTQSPTHLIKTRGQQVTLRCSPISGHKSVSWYQQVLGQGPQFIFQYYEKEERGRGNFPDRFSARQFPNYSSELNVNALLLGDSALYLCASSLRDRRTDTQYFGPGTRLTVL.